The 10 T cell receptor beta chains listed next were all sequenced from one sample in a study of vaccination and CD4 T cells after COVID-19. Cultured CD4+ T cells had their DNA profiled by the Oncomine TCR Beta short-read assay. TCRdb reprocessed the PCR reads with MiXCR, giving one entry per CDR3 protein. The sample carries 4,000 to 5,000 distinct CDR3 sequences, over 65% recorded once. The antigens for these receptors are not known. Regarding treatment: approximately 10-day PBMC culture with coronavirus spike peptide pools or control peptides (ViraFEST assay). The sequencing sample was made of CD4+ T cells from blood, cultured in vitro. The receptors stem from a human donor who had recovered from COVID-19.

The J gene is TRBJ1-2, the V gene TRBV27; D unresolved. The CDR3 spans 10 residues. Trimming took off 8 bases at V and 7 bases at J, with 8 bases between the two ends. Germline CDR1 and CDR2: MNHEY and SMNVEV (reference sequence). CDR3 nucleotides: TGTGCCAGCGTCCGGGTTGGCTACACCTTC. It encodes CASVRVGYTF.

In DNA form, the CDR3 reads TGCAGTGCTGAAAAGGGGGGGGAGACCCAGTACTTC. Protein sequence: CSAEKGGETQYF. The V and J genes are TRBV20-1 and TRBJ2-5; TRBD2 might be the D (7 bases). The CDR3 loop spans 12 amino acids. V shed 5 bases and J shed 5 bases, with 12 bases lying between them. From germline, CDR1 is DFQATT and CDR2 SNEGSKA (reference sequence).

CDR3 in DNA: TGCAGTGCTAGGGGGGCTGGCTACACCTTC. Protein product: CSARGAGYTF. The chain joins TRBV20-1 to TRBJ1-2, with D tentatively TRBD1 (6 bases). CDR3 length: 10 residues. Per germline, CDR1 DFQATT and CDR2 SNEGSKA (reference sequence). The V gene lost 3 bases and the J gene lost 7 bases, with 6 bases spanning the gap.

V usage is TRBV20-1 and J usage is TRBJ1-5; D may be TRBD1 (5 bases). The germline gives CDR1 DFQATT, CDR2 SNEGSKA (reference sequence). This CDR3 is 14 amino acids long. With 4 bases removed from V and 3 bases from J, the gap between germline ends came to 13 bases. The CDR3 loop is CSATGLHPNQPQHF. CDR3 nucleotides: TGCAGTGCTACGGGACTTCATCCCAATCAGCCCCAGCATTTT.

Worth noting for this clonotype: Mismatch with germline at one junction end may stem from a read error. The chain joins TRBV5-3 to TRBJ1-2, with D unresolved. TRBV5-3 is identified as an open reading frame with a role that is uncertain. CDR3 size: 15 residues. CDR3 region: CASSLVLGSDYGYTF. DNA for the CDR3: TGTGCCAGCAGCTTGGTCCTGGGTAGTGACTATGGCTACACCTTC.

The chain links TRBV6-2 or TRBV6-3 to TRBJ1-2; D is ambiguous. V shed 2 bases and J shed 4 bases, with 11 bases lying between them. Germline V CDR1 and CDR2: MNHEY, SVGEGT. CDR3 size: 14 residues. As DNA, the CDR3 is TGTGCCAGCAGTTACAGGTTAATAAGCTATGGCTACACCTTC. Amino acid sequence: CASSYRLISYGYTF.

The CDR3 protein is CAISLSTGVTEAFF. For the CDR3, the DNA is TGTGCCATCAGCCTGTCGACAGGGGTGACTGAAGCTTTCTTT. The rearrangement uses TRBV10-3 and TRBJ1-1; 8 positions agree with TRBD1. The germline gives CDR1 ENHRY, CDR2 SYGVKD. Germline trimming cut 6 bases from V and 5 bases from J; bases unmatched to any gene: 8. The CDR3 has 14 amino acids.

The genes are TRBV20-1 and TRBJ2-7; 9 bases fit TRBD1. This CDR3 comprises 12 residues. V shed 5 bases, J shed 6 bases, and the junction held 5 bases outside the gene matches. Germline V CDR1 and CDR2: DFQATT, SNEGSKA (reference sequence). CDR3 loop: CSALDRGFEQYF. The CDR3 DNA sequence: TGCAGTGCTTTAGACAGGGGGTTCGAGCAGTACTTC.

The chain has TRBV7-3 and TRBJ2-7, with D perhaps matching TRBD1 (6 bases). The CDR3 spans 14 residues. The germline V and J ends were trimmed by 5 bases and 2 bases, with 13 bases remaining between them. CDR1 SGHTA and CDR2 FQGTGA come from the germline V gene. CDR3 region: CASSPGTPPYEQYF. CDR3 in DNA: TGTGCCAGCAGCCCCGGGACACCCCCCTACGAGCAGTACTTC.

The V gene is TRBV6-4, the J gene TRBJ1-2; D gene unclear. V gave up 4 bases and J gave up 6 bases, with 12 bases separating them. Germline values: CDR1 MRHNA, CDR2 SNTAGT. This CDR3 contains 13 residues. CDR3 coding DNA: TGTGCCAGCAGTGTTGATCGGGAGGATGGCTACACCTTC. This encodes CASSVDREDGYTF.